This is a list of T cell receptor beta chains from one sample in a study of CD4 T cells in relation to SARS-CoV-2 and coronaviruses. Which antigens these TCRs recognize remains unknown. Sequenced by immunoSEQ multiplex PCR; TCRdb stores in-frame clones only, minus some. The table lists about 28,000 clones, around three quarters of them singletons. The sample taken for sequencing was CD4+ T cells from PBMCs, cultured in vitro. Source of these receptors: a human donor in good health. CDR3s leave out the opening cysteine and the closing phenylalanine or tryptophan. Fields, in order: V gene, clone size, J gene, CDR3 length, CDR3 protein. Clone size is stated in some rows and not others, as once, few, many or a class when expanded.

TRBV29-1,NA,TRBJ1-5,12,SVESGGPNQPQH
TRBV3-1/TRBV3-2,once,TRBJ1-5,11,ASSQDPDQPQH
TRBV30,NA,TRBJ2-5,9,AWSEQETQY
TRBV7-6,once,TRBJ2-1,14,ASSSIDLSSYNEQF
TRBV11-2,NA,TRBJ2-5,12,ASSFAGGLETQY
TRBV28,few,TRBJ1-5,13,ASGSSGVLNQPQH
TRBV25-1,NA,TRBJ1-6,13,ASSESTGRTSPLH
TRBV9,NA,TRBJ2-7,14,ASSPTARFGGYEQY
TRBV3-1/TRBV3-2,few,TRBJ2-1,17,ASSQVLAAPRSSYNEQF
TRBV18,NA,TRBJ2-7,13,ASSPPGLSYYEQY
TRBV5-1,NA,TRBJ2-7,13,ASSQLPSGAGVQY
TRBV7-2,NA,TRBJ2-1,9,ASSFIAEQF
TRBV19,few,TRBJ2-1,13,ASSMGGQDRNEQF
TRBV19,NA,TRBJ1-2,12,ASSRGTTNYGYT
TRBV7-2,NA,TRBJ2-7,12,ASSLVPEGYEQY
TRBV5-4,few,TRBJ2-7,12,ASSKTSGSYEQY
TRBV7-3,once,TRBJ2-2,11,ASSVANTGELF
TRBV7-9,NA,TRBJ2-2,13,ASGRAGPNTGELF
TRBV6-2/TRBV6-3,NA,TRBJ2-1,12,ASSDRGGKDEQF
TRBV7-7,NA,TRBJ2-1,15,ASSPKGVTSPYNEQF
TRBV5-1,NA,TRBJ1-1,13,ASSLGGTTDTEAF
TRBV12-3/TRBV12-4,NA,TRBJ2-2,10,ASSLGTGELF
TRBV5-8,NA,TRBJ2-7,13,ASSQGHSSHYEQY
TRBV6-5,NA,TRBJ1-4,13,ASRADRQGREKLF
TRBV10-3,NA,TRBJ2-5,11,AISWDRSETQY
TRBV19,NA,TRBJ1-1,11,ASSIRQNTEAF
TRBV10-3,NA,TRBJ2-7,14,AISATGTRAHYEQY
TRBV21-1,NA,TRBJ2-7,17,ASSRRREMSRQSTHEQY
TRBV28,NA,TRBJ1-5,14,ASSIRDFYSNQPQH
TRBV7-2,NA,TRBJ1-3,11,ASSLAGGNTIY
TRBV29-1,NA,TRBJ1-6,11,SVATMGNSPLH
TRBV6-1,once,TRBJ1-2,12,ASSETGLNHGYT
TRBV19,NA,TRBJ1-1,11,ASSSQTNTEAF
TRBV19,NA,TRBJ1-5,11,ASSPSHRQPQH
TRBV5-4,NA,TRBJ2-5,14,ASSLELAGAGETQY
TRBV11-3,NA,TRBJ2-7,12,ASSPGREPYEQY
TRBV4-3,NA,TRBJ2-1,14,ASSHPGMGPGVEQF
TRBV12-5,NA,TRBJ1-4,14,ASASYLGGGGEKLF
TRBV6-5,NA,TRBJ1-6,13,ASSNPGQGESPLH
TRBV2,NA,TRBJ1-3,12,ASSVDKTGNTIY
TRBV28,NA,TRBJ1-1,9,AGGGGTEAF
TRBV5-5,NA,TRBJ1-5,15,ASSAAPAGGRSQPQH
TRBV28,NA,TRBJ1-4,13,ASLPGGGLFEKLF
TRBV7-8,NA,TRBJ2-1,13,ASSSRPGTPNEQF
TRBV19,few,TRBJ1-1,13,ASSEGLRGNTEAF
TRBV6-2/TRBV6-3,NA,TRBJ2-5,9,ASSRQETQY
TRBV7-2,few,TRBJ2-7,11,ASTPRTGYEQY
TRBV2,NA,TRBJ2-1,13,ASRVGVAGGNEQF
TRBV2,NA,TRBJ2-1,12,ASSPDRIDNEQF
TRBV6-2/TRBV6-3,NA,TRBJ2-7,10,ASSSTLVGYY